The 23 T cell receptor beta chains listed next were all sequenced from one sample in a study of STAT3 mutations in large granular lymphocyte leukemia. Findings and limits, study-wide: In T-cell large granular lymphocyte leukemia, about half of patients showed multiple immunodominant subclonotypes.

The data were produced by immunoSEQ multiplex PCR, yet TCRdb's version contains in-frame clones alone and is incomplete. The profile covers under 2,000 clones, with 55% appearing a single time and about 35% taken by the ten largest. For these TCRs, the target antigens are not known. Sequencing used peripheral blood mononuclear cells. All receptors derive from a man aged 60-69 years with T-cell large granular lymphocyte leukemia. Some clones in this sample may be carry-over from other donors' samples.

This chain uses TRBV5-4 with TRBJ1-2; 7 nucleotides agree with TRBD1. Germline lookup yields CDR1 SGHNT and CDR2 YYREEE (reference sequence). With 0 bases clipped from V and 8 bases from J, the junction kept 10 bases outside the gene matches. This CDR3 spans 15 amino acids. Here the CDR3 DNA reads TGTGCCAGCAGCTTGGCCCTAACAGGGGCGGAGGGCTACACCTTC. It encodes CASSLALTGAEGYTF.

CDR3 loop: CASSLRRGDEQFF. CDR3 in DNA: TGCGCCAGCAGCTTGAGAAGGGGGGATGAGCAGTTCTTC. The chain links TRBV5-1 to TRBJ2-1; D tentatively fits TRBD1 or TRBD2 (6 bases each). V lost 1 base and J 8 bases, leaving 10 bases between the germline ends. CDR3 length: 13 amino acids. Germline CDR1 and CDR2: SGHRS and YFSETQ.

This clone has just one count. This chain links TRBV29-1 with TRBJ2-5; possibly TRBD2 for D (5 bases). Looked up from germline, CDR1 is SQVTM and CDR2 is ANQGSEA. The CDR3 runs to 16 residues. Trimming left V 7 bases short and J 4 bases short, with 25 bases between. Here the CDR3 reads CSADRVGEATRETQYF. The CDR3 nucleotides read TGCAGCGCTGATAGGGTGGGAGAGGCTACACGAGAGACCCAGTACTTC.

The chain carries TRBV29-1 and TRBJ1-1, with 7 bases aligning to TRBD1. Trimming cost V 1 base and J 4 bases; bases outside gene matches: 9. This CDR3 is 15 amino acids long. The germline gives CDR1 SQVTM, CDR2 ANQGSEA. The CDR3 sequence is CSVEGGYRGATEAFF. CDR3 DNA sequence: TGCAGCGTTGAAGGAGGGTACAGGGGTGCCACTGAAGCTTTCTTT. Combining the CDR3 with reference TRBV29-1 and TRBJ1-1 gives the whole variable domain SAVISQKPSRDICQRGTSLTIQCQVDSQVTMMFWYRQQPGQSLTLIATANQGSEATYESGFVIDKFPISRPNLTFSTLTVSNMSPEDSSIYLCSVEGGYRGATEAFFGQGTRLTVV.

J is TRBJ2-1 and V is TRBV18; no firm D call. CDR3 length: 12 amino acids. Germline V lookup: CDR1 KGHSH, CDR2 LQKENI. V dropped 4 bases and J dropped 8 bases, with 9 bases sitting between them. The CDR3, as DNA: TGTGCCAGCTCACGTACTGGGGATGAGCAGTTCTTC. This codes for CASSRTGDEQFF.

The chain couples TRBV5-1 to TRBJ1-2; D might be TRBD1 (5 bases). Trimming pared 4 bases from V and 3 bases from J, leaving 13 bases between. Germline V gene sequence: CDR1 SGHRS, CDR2 YFSETQ. The CDR3 is 14 residues long. The CDR3 nucleotides are TGCGCCAGCAGCCCGACCTGGGGGGACTATGGCTACACCTTC. Residues: CASSPTWGDYGYTF.

V usage is TRBV7-3 and J usage is TRBJ2-3; D gene unclear. Trimming stripped 3 bases from V and 3 bases from J, with 7 bases between. This CDR3 contains 13 residues. Germline V CDR1 and CDR2: SGHTA, FQGTGA. The CDR3, as DNA: TGTGCCAGCAGCTTTGGCGGAACAGATACGCAGTATTTT. Encoded protein: CASSFGGTDTQYF.

This clone was observed a single time. This sequence joins TRBV2 and TRBJ1-5; D is perhaps TRBD1 (6 bases). This CDR3 comprises 14 residues. V was cut by 4 bases and J by 5 bases, with 12 bases left in between. Germline CDR1 reads SNHLY; CDR2 reads FYNNEI. CDR3 sequence (DNA): TGTGCCAGCAGTGGTCGAACAGGGCATCAGCCCCAGCATTTT. Translating gives CASSGRTGHQPQHF.

The V call is TRBV5-1, the J call TRBJ2-7, with D hard to call. V shed 4 bases and J shed 2 bases, with 16 bases lying between them. Germline V lookup: CDR1 SGHRS, CDR2 YFSETQ. This CDR3 has 15 residues. CDR3 loop: CASSLTIDQTYEQYF. The DNA for the CDR3 is TGCGCCAGCAGCCTAACAATCGACCAGACCTACGAGCAGTACTTC.

In DNA form, the CDR3 reads TGCGCCAGCAGCTTGGATGTTGCGGGAGGGCCGGGCGAGCAGTACTTC. Its protein is CASSLDVAGGPGEQYF. The chain couples TRBV5-1 to TRBJ2-7; 9 bases agree with TRBD2. CDR3 length equals 16 residues. CDR1 SGHRS and CDR2 YFSETQ come from the germline V gene. The junction had 10 bases not matched to a gene; V was cut back by 0 bases and J by 6 bases.

V is TRBV5-1 and J is TRBJ1-3, with TRBD1 identical over 7 bases. V trimming: 3 bases; J trimming: 8 bases; junction bases outside the gene matches: 8. Germline V gene sequence: CDR1 SGHRS, CDR2 YFSETQ. This CDR3 region has 14 residues. The CDR3 region has the DNA TGCGCCAGCAGCTGGGGACAGCCCATGGACACCATATATTTT. Amino acid sequence: CASSWGQPMDTIYF. Supplemented by reference TRBV5-1 and TRBJ1-3, the full variable domain reads KAGVTQTPRYLIKTRGQQVTLSCSPISGHRSVSWYQQTPGQGLQFLFEYFSETQRNKGNFPGRFSGRQFSNSRSEMNVSTLELGDSALYLCASSWGQPMDTIYFGEGSWLTVV.

This clone was seen a handful of times. This chain links TRBV14 with TRBJ2-3, with D perhaps matching TRBD2 (6 bases). The V gene's germline CDR1 is SGHDN and CDR2 FVKESK. V gave up 0 bases and J gave up 10 bases, with 17 bases separating them. This CDR3 region has 15 residues. The CDR3 spells CASSQEWDSTQAQYF. The CDR3 DNA reads TGTGCCAGCAGCCAAGAGTGGGACTCCACACAGGCGCAGTATTTT.

This chain connects TRBV18 to TRBJ2-1, with D unresolved. V was pared by 3 bases and J by 8 bases, with 17 bases between. Germline values: CDR1 KGHSH, CDR2 LQKENI. The CDR3 is 15 residues long. CDR3: CASSPLAVGQDEQFF. CDR3 nucleotides: TGTGCCAGCTCACCCTTGGCTGTGGGTCAAGATGAGCAGTTCTTC.

The chain uses TRBV6-5 and TRBJ1-5; D unresolved. The CDR3 runs to 13 residues. The germline V gene encodes CDR1 MNHEY and CDR2 SVGAGI. The V end was cut by 8 bases, the J end by 4 bases, with 12 bases between. CDR3 sequence: CASSAVENQPQHF. The DNA of the CDR3 is TGTGCCAGCTCCGCGGTTGAAAATCAGCCCCAGCATTTT.

This sequence joins TRBV29-1 and TRBJ2-7; D gene unclear. With 8 bases removed from V and 0 bases from J, the gap between germline ends came to 8 bases. CDR1 SQVTM and CDR2 ANQGSEA come from the germline V gene. The CDR3 has 11 residues. CDR3 protein: CSFRSSYEQYF. Written as DNA, the CDR3 is TGCAGCTTTAGGAGCTCCTACGAGCAGTACTTC.

This clone was detected only a few times. The chain combines TRBV6-6 with TRBJ1-5; TRBD1 agrees at 9 bases. Per the germline V gene, CDR1 is MNHNY and CDR2 is SVGAGI (reference sequence). With V trimmed by 7 bases and J by 4 bases, 8 bases remained unmatched. The CDR3 spans 15 residues. CDR3 residues: CASTADRGINQPQHF. The CDR3 bases are TGTGCCAGCACCGCCGACAGGGGGATAAATCAGCCCCAGCATTTT.

V usage is TRBV30 and J usage is TRBJ2-4; maybe TRBD1 (6 bases). The CDR3 runs 11 residues. CDR1 and CDR2 from the germline V gene are GTSNPN and SVGIG (reference sequence). V lost 5 bases, J lost 9 bases, and 11 bases lay in between. The chain's CDR3 is CAWQTGSIQYF. As DNA, the CDR3 is TGTGCCTGGCAAACAGGGAGCATTCAGTACTTC.

The rearrangement joins TRBV5-4 to TRBJ2-5, with 12 positions matching TRBD2. Trimming removed 1 base from V and 4 bases from J; junction bases left unmatched: 5. Germline-derived CDR1 and CDR2 are SGHNT and YYREEE (reference sequence). This CDR3 has 16 residues. CDR3 DNA sequence: TGTGCCAGCAGCTTGTCGCTAGCGGGAGGGGGAGAGACCCAGTACTTC. It codes for CASSLSLAGGGETQYF.

The CDR3 protein is CAWSGGSSEQFF. The CDR3 coding sequence is TGTGCCTGGAGCGGCGGGAGTAGTGAGCAGTTCTTC. The V call is TRBV30, the J call TRBJ2-1; 7 bases map to TRBD2. Unmatched junction bases numbered 5, after V lost 3 bases and J lost 9 bases. The CDR3 extends over 12 amino acids. Germline V lookup: CDR1 GTSNPN, CDR2 SVGIG (reference sequence).

This clone showed up just a few times. CDR3 sequence: CASSSQGFTGYTF. CDR3 DNA: TGTGCCAGCAGTTCCCAGGGATTCACTGGCTACACCTTC. The chain has TRBV27 and TRBJ1-2; D might be TRBD1 (5 bases). V lost 4 bases and J lost 7, with 13 bases in between. Per the germline V gene, CDR1 is MNHEY and CDR2 is SMNVEV (reference sequence). CDR3 length: 13 residues.

The chain uses TRBV27 and TRBJ2-1; 7 bases match TRBD2. From germline, CDR1 is MNHEY and CDR2 SMNVEV (reference sequence). The CDR3 extends over 12 amino acids. The trim removed 6 bases at V and 10 bases at J, leaving 6 bases unmatched. The CDR3, as DNA: TGTGCCAGCAGGGGAGGGGTCGGCGAGCAGTTCTTC. Its translation: CASRGGVGEQFF.

This chain links TRBV4-1 with TRBJ2-5; 8 nucleotides match TRBD1. V was pared by 5 bases and J by 5 bases, with 13 bases of the junction left unmatched. Per the germline V gene, CDR1 is MGHRA and CDR2 is YSYEKL. The CDR3 runs 16 residues. The CDR3, as DNA: TGCGCCAGCAGCATTCCGGGACAGGCCTCGTGGGAGACCCAGTACTTC. Its protein is CASSIPGQASWETQYF.

This chain connects TRBV30 to TRBJ1-5; TRBD1 agrees at 8 bases. The J segment lost 6 bases and the V segment lost 4 bases, leaving 8 bases of the junction unmatched. CDR3 length: 14 residues. Germline CDR1 GTSNPN, CDR2 SVGIG (reference sequence). CDR3 in amino acids: CAWKEGTGGQPQHF. Written as DNA, the CDR3 is TGTGCCTGGAAGGAAGGGACAGGCGGTCAGCCCCAGCATTTT.